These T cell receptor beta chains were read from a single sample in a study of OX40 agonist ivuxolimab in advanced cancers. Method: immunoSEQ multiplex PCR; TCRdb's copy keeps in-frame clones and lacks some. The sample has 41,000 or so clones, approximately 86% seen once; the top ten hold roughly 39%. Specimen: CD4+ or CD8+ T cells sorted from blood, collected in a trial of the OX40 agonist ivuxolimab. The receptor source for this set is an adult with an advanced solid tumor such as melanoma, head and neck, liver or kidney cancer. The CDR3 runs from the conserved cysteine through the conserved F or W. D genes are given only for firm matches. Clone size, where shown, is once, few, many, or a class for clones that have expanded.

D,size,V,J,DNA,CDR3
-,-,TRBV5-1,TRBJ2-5,TGCGCCAGCAGCGGGAATCCTAAAGAGACCCAGTACTTC,CASSGNPKETQYF
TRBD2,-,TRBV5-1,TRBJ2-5,TGCGCCAGCAGCGAGGGGACTAGCGGGAGTTTAGAGACCCAGTACTTC,CASSEGTSGSLETQYF
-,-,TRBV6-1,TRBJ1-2,TGTGCCAGCAGTACGGCCCAAGAACTCTATGGCTACACCTTC,CASSTAQELYGYTF
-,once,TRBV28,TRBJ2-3,TGTGCCAGCACCCAAACAGATACGCAGTATTTT,CASTQTDTQYF
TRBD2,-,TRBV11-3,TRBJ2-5,TGTGCCAGCAGCGCCGGGGGACTAACCGAAGAGACCCAGTACTTC,CASSAGGLTEETQYF
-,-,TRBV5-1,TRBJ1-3,TGCGCCAGCAGCCAACAGGGACACTCTGGAAACACCATATATTTT,CASSQQGHSGNTIYF
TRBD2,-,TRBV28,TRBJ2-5,TGTGCCAGCAGTTCACTAGCGGGCCAACAAGAGACCCAGTACTTC,CASSSLAGQQETQYF
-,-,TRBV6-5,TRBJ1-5,TGTGCCAGCAGTTGGGCAGGGAAAAATCAGCCCCAGCATTTT,CASSWAGKNQPQHF
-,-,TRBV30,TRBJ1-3,TGTGCCTGGAGTGTACTTGGAAACACCATATATTTT,CAWSVLGNTIYF
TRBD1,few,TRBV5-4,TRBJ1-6,TGTGCCAGCAGCTTGGGAGGGGGCTCGGGGTCACCCCTCCACTTT,CASSLGGGSGSPLHF
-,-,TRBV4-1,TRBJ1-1,TGCGCCAGCAGCCAAGAAAGCATCTGGCTCACTGAAGCTTTCTTT,CASSQESIWLTEAFF
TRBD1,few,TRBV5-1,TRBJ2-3,TGCGCCAGCAGCTCGGGGACAGCCTCAACTAGCACAGATACGCAGTATTTT,CASSSGTASTSTDTQYF
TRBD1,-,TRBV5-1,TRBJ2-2,TGCGCCAGCAGCGAGCGACCGACAGGGGGCTCCGGGGAGCTGTTTTTT,CASSERPTGGSGELFF